This record concerns one T cell receptor (beta chain) sequence. Some clones are missing from TCRdb's copy, which holds only in-frame ones; the method was immunoSEQ multiplex PCR. The sample includes some 490,000 clones, 80% to 90% of them seen just once. The sample is drawn from a study of blood T cell repertoires in COVID-19. There are 16 residues in the CDR3. The V end lost 4 bases, the J end lost 2 bases, and 15 bases lay between the germline ends. Germline V gene lookup returns CDR1 SGHRS and CDR2 YFSETQ. The sample taken for sequencing was PBMCs or T cells enriched from blood (not recorded which). This chain joins TRBV5-1 and TRBJ1-4; TRBD1 might be the D (6 bases). This sequence originates from an older woman who had recovered from COVID-19. The CDR3 DNA reads TGCGCCAGCAGCCTGGACAGTACTAGGACTAATGAAAAACTGTTTTTT. This codes for CASSLDSTRTNEKLFF. Using reference TRBV5-1 and TRBJ1-4 for the parts outside the CDR3, the full variable domain is KAGVTQTPRYLIKTRGQQVTLSCSPISGHRSVSWYQQTPGQGLQFLFEYFSETQRNKGNFPGRFSGRQFSNSRSEMNVSTLELGDSALYLCASSLDSTRTNEKLFFGSGTQLSVL.